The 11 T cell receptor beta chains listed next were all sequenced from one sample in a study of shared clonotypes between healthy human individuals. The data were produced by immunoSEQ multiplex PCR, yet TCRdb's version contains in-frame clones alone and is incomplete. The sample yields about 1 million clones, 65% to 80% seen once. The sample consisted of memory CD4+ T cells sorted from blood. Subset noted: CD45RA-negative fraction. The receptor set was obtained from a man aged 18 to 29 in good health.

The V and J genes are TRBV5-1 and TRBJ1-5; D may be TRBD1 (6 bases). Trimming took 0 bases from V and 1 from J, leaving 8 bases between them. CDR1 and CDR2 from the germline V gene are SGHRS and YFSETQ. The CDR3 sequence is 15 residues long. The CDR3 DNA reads TGCGCCAGCAGCTTGGATCAGGGGAGCAATCAGCCCCAGCATTTT. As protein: CASSLDQGSNQPQHF.

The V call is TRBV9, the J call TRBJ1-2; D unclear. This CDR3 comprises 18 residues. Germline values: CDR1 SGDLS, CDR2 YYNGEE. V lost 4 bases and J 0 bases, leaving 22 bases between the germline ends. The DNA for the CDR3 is TGTGCCAGCAGCCCCCTCTTTTGGTCGGCCAGCGCTAACTATGGCTACACCTTC. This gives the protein CASSPLFWSASANYGYTF.

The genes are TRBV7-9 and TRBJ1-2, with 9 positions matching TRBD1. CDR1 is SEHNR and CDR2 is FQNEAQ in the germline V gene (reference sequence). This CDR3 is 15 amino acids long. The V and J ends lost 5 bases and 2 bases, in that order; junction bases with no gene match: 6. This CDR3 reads CASSPTDRGNYGYTF. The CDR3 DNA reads TGTGCCAGCAGCCCGACCGACAGGGGGAACTATGGCTACACCTTC.

The CDR3 sequence is CASSRGQGTEAFF. The CDR3 DNA follows: TGTGCCAGCTCCCGCGGACAGGGCACTGAAGCTTTCTTT. The V gene is TRBV18, the J gene TRBJ1-1; 8 positions match TRBD1. V was pared by 6 bases and J by 4 bases, with 4 bases of the junction left unmatched. Germline-derived CDR1 and CDR2 are KGHSH and LQKENI. This CDR3 comprises 13 residues.

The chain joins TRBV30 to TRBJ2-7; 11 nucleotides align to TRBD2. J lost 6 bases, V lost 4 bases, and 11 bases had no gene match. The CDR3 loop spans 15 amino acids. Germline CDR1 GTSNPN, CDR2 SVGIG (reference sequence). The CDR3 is CAWTPLSGGAREQYF. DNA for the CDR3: TGTGCCTGGACCCCCCTTAGCGGGGGGGCCCGCGAGCAGTACTTC.

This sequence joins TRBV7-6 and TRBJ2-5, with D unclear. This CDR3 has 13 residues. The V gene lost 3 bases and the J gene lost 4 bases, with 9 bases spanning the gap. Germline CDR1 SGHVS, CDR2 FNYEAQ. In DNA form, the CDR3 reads TGTGCCAGCAGCTTGCTAGTAACAGAGACCCAGTACTTC. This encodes CASSLLVTETQYF.

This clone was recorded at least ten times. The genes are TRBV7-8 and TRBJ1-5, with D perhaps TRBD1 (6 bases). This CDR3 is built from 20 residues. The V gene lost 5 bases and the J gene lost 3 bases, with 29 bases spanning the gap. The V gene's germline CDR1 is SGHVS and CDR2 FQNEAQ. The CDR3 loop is CASSIRPSGAVVTLNQPQHF. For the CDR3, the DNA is TGTGCCAGCAGCATCCGACCGTCAGGGGCGGTAGTGACCCTCAATCAGCCCCAGCATTTT.

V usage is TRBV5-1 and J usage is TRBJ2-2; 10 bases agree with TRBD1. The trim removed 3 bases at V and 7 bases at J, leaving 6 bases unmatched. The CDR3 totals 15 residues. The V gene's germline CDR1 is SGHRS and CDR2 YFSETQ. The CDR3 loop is CASSSRQGAGGELFF. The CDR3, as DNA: TGCGCCAGCAGCTCAAGACAGGGGGCTGGCGGGGAGCTGTTTTTT.

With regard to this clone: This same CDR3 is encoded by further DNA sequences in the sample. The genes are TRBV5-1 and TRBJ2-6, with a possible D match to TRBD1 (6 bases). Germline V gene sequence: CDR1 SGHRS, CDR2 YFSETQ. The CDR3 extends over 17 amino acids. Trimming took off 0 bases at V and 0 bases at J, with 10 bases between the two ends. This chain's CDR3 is CASSLEGVSSGANVLTF. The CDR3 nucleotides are TGCGCCAGCAGCTTGGAGGGGGTGAGCTCTGGGGCCAACGTCCTGACTTTC.

The CDR3 region is CASSGTARVGTPLLPQHF. CDR3 coding DNA: TGTGCCAGCAGTGGGACCGCGAGAGTGGGGACACCCCTTCTGCCCCAGCATTTT. The rearrangement joins TRBV2 to TRBJ1-5; D is perhaps TRBD1 (6 bases). The V gene's germline CDR1 is SNHLY and CDR2 FYNNEI. Deletions cut 4 bases from V and 9 bases from J, with 28 bases between. The CDR3 length is 18 residues.

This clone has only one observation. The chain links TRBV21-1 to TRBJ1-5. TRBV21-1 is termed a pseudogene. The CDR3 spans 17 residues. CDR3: CASSKDKAAGEGQPQHF. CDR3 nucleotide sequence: TGTGCCAGCAGCAAAGATAAAGCCGCAGGGGAGGGCCAGCCCCAGCATTTT.